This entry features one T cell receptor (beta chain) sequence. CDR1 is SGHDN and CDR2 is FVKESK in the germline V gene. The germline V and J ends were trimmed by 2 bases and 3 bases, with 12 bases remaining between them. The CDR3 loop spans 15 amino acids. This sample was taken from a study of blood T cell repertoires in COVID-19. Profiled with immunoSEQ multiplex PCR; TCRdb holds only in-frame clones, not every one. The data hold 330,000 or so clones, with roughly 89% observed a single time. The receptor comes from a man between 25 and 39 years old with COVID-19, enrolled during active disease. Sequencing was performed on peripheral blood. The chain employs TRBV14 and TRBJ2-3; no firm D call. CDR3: CASSQINQDTDTQYF. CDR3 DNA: TGTGCCAGCAGCCAAATCAACCAGGATACAGATACGCAGTATTTT.